These 20 T cell receptor beta chains were sequenced from one sample in a study of T-cell memory formation after mild COVID-19. MiXCR, run by TCRdb on the 5' RACE reads, gives a single entry per CDR3 protein. This sample has 560,000 or so distinct CDR3 sequences, with roughly a sixth found just once. The specimen was PBMCs or a T cell subset sorted from them (not recorded which). These receptors all stem from an adult woman who had mild COVID-19 (a few samples of this study predate the infection). Cell type and time point are not known.

This clonotype showed up just a few times. This chain joins TRBV2 and TRBJ2-5, with no clear D. V was clipped by 2 bases and J by 4 bases, with 8 bases between them. Germline V gene data show CDR1 as SNHLY and CDR2 as FYNNEI. CDR3 size: 13 residues. Written as DNA, the CDR3 is TGTGCCAGCAGTGAACTGTTAAGAGAGACCCAGTACTTC. It encodes CASSELLRETQYF.

Only a few counts were recorded for this clonotype. CDR3 bases: TGTGCCAGCAGCGGGCCACTTGCCGGGACTGCCGCCTACGAGCAGTACTTC. It translates to CASSGPLAGTAAYEQYF. The genes are TRBV7-9 and TRBJ2-7; D possibly corresponds to TRBD2 (6 bases). V lost 5 bases, J lost 2 bases, and 22 bases lay in between. Germline CDR1 SEHNR, CDR2 FQNEAQ (reference sequence). This CDR3 has 17 amino acids.

The chain joins TRBV20-1 to TRBJ2-1; 7 nucleotides align to TRBD2. The germline CDR1 and CDR2 sequences are DFQATT and SNEGSKA (reference sequence). The CDR3 extends over 15 amino acids. The V gene end was trimmed by 3 bases and the J gene end by 4 bases; junction bases not matched to a gene: 9. CDR3 coding DNA: TGCAGTGCTAGCCGGGCGGGAGCTTGGTACAATGAGCAGTTCTTC. Protein: CSASRAGAWYNEQFF.

Only a few counts were recorded for this clonotype. This chain connects TRBV7-9 to TRBJ1-2; no reliable D call. The V and J ends lost 6 bases and 10 bases respectively, with 18 bases between them. CDR3 length: 13 residues. Germline CDR1 is SEHNR and CDR2 is FQNEAQ (reference sequence). The DNA for the CDR3 is TGTGCCAGCAGTCTACCGGGCGCTCCTTCCTACACCTTC. It encodes CASSLPGAPSYTF.

The chain has TRBV5-1 and TRBJ1-2; D is unresolved. Germline-derived CDR1 and CDR2 are SGHRS and YFSETQ. With 1 base removed from V and 6 bases from J, the gap between germline ends came to 13 bases. This CDR3 has 14 amino acids. The CDR3 DNA reads TGCGCCAGCAGCTTGTTAGGGTCAGAGAATGGCTACACCTTC. This encodes CASSLLGSENGYTF.

This chain joins TRBV12-3 or TRBV12-4 and TRBJ2-1, with TRBD2 matching over 9 bases. Trimming at V came to 4 bases and at J to 4 bases, leaving 8 bases not matched to a gene. The CDR3 is 16 amino acids. This CDR3 reads CASSSATSGPYNEQFF. The CDR3 region has the DNA TGTGCCAGCAGTTCCGCTACTAGCGGGCCTTACAATGAGCAGTTCTTC.

The chain carries TRBV18 and TRBJ2-7; D is perhaps TRBD1 (5 bases). V dropped 1 base and J dropped 1 base, with 8 bases sitting between them. Germline CDR1 KGHSH, CDR2 LQKENI. This CDR3 comprises 14 residues. CDR3 DNA: TGTGCCAGCTCACCACAGGGGCATTCCTACGAGCAGTACTTC. Residues: CASSPQGHSYEQYF.

In its sample, this clonotype was seen a few times. The gene calls are TRBV15 and TRBJ1-2, with D unresolved. V lost 0 bases and J 1 base, leaving 9 bases between the germline ends. Germline CDR1 reads LNHNV; CDR2 reads YYDKDF (reference sequence). The CDR3 has 15 amino acids. The CDR3 nucleotides are TGTGCCACCAGCAGAGAGGCAGGAAGTAACTATGGCTACACCTTC. It translates to CATSREAGSNYGYTF.

The gene calls are TRBV7-9 and TRBJ1-5, with D unclear. V shed 3 bases and J shed 7 bases, with 10 bases lying between them. Per the germline V gene, CDR1 is SEHNR and CDR2 is FQNEAQ (reference sequence). This CDR3 has 13 amino acids. As DNA, the CDR3 is TGTGCCAGCAGCTTCGGGGTTCTACAGCCCCAGCATTTT. Amino acids: CASSFGVLQPQHF. The full variable domain, with the rest looked up from reference TRBV7-9 and TRBJ1-5, is DTGVSQNPRHKITKRGQNVTFRCDPISEHNRLYWYRQTLGQGPEFLTYFQNEAQLEKSRLLSDRFSAERPKGSFSTLEIQRTEQGDSAMYLCASSFGVLQPQHFGDGTRLSIL.

This clonotype was detected a few times. The chain is built from TRBV7-2 and TRBJ1-3, with D possibly matching TRBD1 (5 bases). With 6 bases removed from V and 0 bases from J, the gap between germline ends came to 6 bases. The CDR3 is 13 residues long. Per germline, CDR1 SGHTA and CDR2 FQGNSA. The chain's CDR3 is CASRGTSGNTIYF. In DNA, the CDR3 is TGTGCCAGCAGGGGGACCTCTGGAAACACCATATATTTT.

This clonotype was found a few times. The junction departs from the called germline gene at one end, perhaps through a read error. The chain employs TRBV2 and TRBJ2-1, with D tentatively TRBD1 or TRBD2 (6 bases each). The germline V gene encodes CDR1 SNHLY and CDR2 FYNNEI. The CDR3 totals 14 residues. The CDR3 bases are TGTGCCAGCAGCGAAGGGGGACTCAAAAATGAGCAGTTCTTC. Amino acids: CASSEGGLKNEQFF.

This clonotype was detected a few times. The genes are TRBV18 and TRBJ1-2, with 8 nucleotides matching TRBD1. The germline gives CDR1 KGHSH, CDR2 LQKENI. The CDR3 is 15 amino acids. V shed 6 bases and J 5 bases; nucleotides not matched to a gene: 11. The CDR3 reads CASSPGTGRWYGYTF. The CDR3, as DNA: TGTGCCAGCTCTCCCGGGACAGGAAGGTGGTATGGCTACACCTTC.

This clonotype was counted once. V is TRBV19 and J is TRBJ2-1; D is unclear. V lost 10 bases and J 6 bases, leaving 16 bases between the germline ends. In germline, CDR1 is LNHDA, CDR2 SQIVND (reference sequence). The CDR3 contains 13 residues. CDR3 protein: CATARPGSNEQFF. Written as DNA, the CDR3 is TGTGCCACCGCCAGGCCGGGTAGCAATGAGCAGTTCTTC. Using reference TRBV19 and TRBJ2-1 for the parts outside the CDR3, the full variable domain is DGGITQSPKYLFRKEGQNVTLSCEQNLNHDAMYWYRQDPGQGLRLIYYSQIVNDFQKGDIAEGYSVSREKKESFPLTVTSAQKNPTAFYLCATARPGSNEQFFGPGTRLTVL.

There are a few counts of this clonotype. The chain has TRBV7-9 and TRBJ1-1, with 10 bases aligning to TRBD1. Germline values: CDR1 SEHNR, CDR2 FQNEAQ (reference sequence). This CDR3 has 17 amino acids. J gave up 1 base and V 0 bases, and 5 bases lay outside the gene matches. CDR3 DNA: TGTGCCAGCAGCTTAGCCCTCGGACAGGGGGGGAACACTGAAGCTTTCTTT. It yields the protein CASSLALGQGGNTEAFF.

The chain employs TRBV6-6 and TRBJ2-7, with D perhaps given as TRBD1 or TRBD2 (6 bases each). Germline assignment: CDR1 MNHNY and CDR2 SVGAGI (reference sequence). This CDR3 contains 19 residues. Trimming shortened V by 2 bases and J by 1 base, and 24 bases separated the two germline ends. The CDR3 region is CASSYGGGSFKGKSYEQYF. Here the CDR3 DNA reads TGTGCCAGCAGTTACGGAGGGGGGAGTTTTAAGGGGAAGTCCTACGAGCAGTACTTC.

This chain joins TRBV5-1 and TRBJ2-5; maybe TRBD2 (5 bases). The V gene's germline CDR1 is SGHRS and CDR2 YFSETQ. Trimming removed 4 bases from V and 5 bases from J, with 15 bases in between. CDR3 length equals 14 residues. CDR3 in amino acids: CASSDSGVWETQYF. In DNA, the CDR3 is TGCGCCAGCAGCGACTCCGGGGTTTGGGAGACCCAGTACTTC.

The chain is built from TRBV15 and TRBJ2-2; D is possibly TRBD1 (6 bases). This CDR3 comprises 16 residues. Trimming shortened V by 2 bases and J by 6 bases, and 16 bases separated the two germline ends. Germline CDR1 and CDR2: LNHNV and YYDKDF (reference sequence). CDR3 DNA: TGTGCCACCAGCAGAATACCGGGACAAAAGGCCGGGGAGCTGTTTTTT. This sequence encodes CATSRIPGQKAGELFF.

V gene TRBV7-9 combines with J gene TRBJ1-2; 10 bases line up with TRBD1. The CDR3 is 16 amino acids. Germline lookup yields CDR1 SEHNR and CDR2 FQNEAQ (reference sequence). Trimming cost V 2 bases and J 3 bases; bases outside gene matches: 6. For the CDR3, the DNA is TGTGCCAGCAGCTTATCCGACGGGACAGGGGACTATGGCTACACCTTC. Translation gives CASSLSDGTGDYGYTF.

There are a few counts of this clonotype. The chain recombines TRBV18 with TRBJ2-1; 8 bases line up with TRBD2. Per germline, CDR1 KGHSH and CDR2 LQKENI. The CDR3 is 15 residues long. Losses at the gene ends were 3 bases for V and 6 bases for J; bases not matched to a gene: 7. The CDR3 here is CASSPGLAGRNEQFF. The CDR3 DNA is TGTGCCAGCTCACCGGGGCTAGCGGGCCGCAATGAGCAGTTCTTC.

This clonotype was detected only a few times. J is TRBJ2-7 and V is TRBV7-6, with D perhaps TRBD1 (5 bases). Germline V gene sequence: CDR1 SGHVS, CDR2 FNYEAQ. Deletions cut 0 bases from V and 2 bases from J, with 11 bases between. This CDR3 contains 15 residues. In DNA, the CDR3 is TGTGCCAGCAGCTTAGCCCTGGACACCACCTACGAGCAGTACTTC. Protein: CASSLALDTTYEQYF.